This TCR beta chain was profiled in a study of blood T cells in healthy people across ages. Points from the study as a whole: Aged donors had fewer naive CD4+ cells and lower diversity than long-lived donors.

PCR was performed a second time for about 7 to 11 cycles using a sample-barcoded 5' primer and a J-beta primer mix. MiXCR, applied by TCRdb to the 5' RACE reads, yields one record per CDR3 protein. In the table there are roughly 800,000 distinct CDR3 sequences, roughly 64% of which are singletons. The CDR3 consists of 15 residues. CDR1 LGHDT and CDR2 YNNKEL come from the germline V gene (reference sequence). Trimming removed 6 bases from V and 6 bases from J; junction bases left unmatched: 9. Remarks on this clonotype: Antigen specificity is unknown.

The sequence was collected from a man under 40 in good health. This chain joins TRBV3-1 and TRBJ2-1; 9 nucleotides agree with TRBD1. Source material: blood. The CDR3 loop is CASSHRDREVNEQFF. CDR3 nucleotide sequence: TGTGCCAGCAGTCACCGGGACAGGGAGGTCAATGAGCAGTTCTTC.